The 22 T cell receptor beta chains below were found in one sample sequenced in a study of blood T cell repertoires in COVID-19. The method was immunoSEQ multiplex PCR; TCRdb's version includes in-frame clones alone and lacks a portion of them. The profile shows a few hundred thousand clones, over 75% of them singletons. Input material: peripheral blood. The receptor set was obtained from a man between 18 and 29 years old with active or convalescent COVID-19.

V usage is TRBV2 and J usage is TRBJ1-1, with D perhaps TRBD1 (6 bases). CDR3 size: 16 residues. The germline gives CDR1 SNHLY, CDR2 FYNNEI. The V end lost 5 bases, the J end lost 4 bases, and 20 bases lay between the germline ends. CDR3 in DNA: TGTGCCAGCAGTAACAATCCGACAGGTGGTGCCACTGAAGCTTTCTTT. Its translation: CASSNNPTGGATEAFF.

The CDR3 loop reads CASSYSSGNGGYTF. The CDR3 coding sequence is TGTGCCAGCAGTTACTCGTCAGGGAATGGTGGCTACACCTTC. The V and J genes are TRBV6-5 and TRBJ1-2, with TRBD1 as a possible D gene (5 bases). Per the germline V gene, CDR1 is MNHEY and CDR2 is SVGAGI. The V gene lost 0 bases and the J gene lost 7 bases, with 12 bases spanning the gap. The CDR3 length is 14 residues.

The CDR3 nucleotides are TGTGCCAGCAGCTTTAAACTAGCGGCTAGCACAGATACGCAGTATTTT. It translates to CASSFKLAASTDTQYF. The chain links TRBV5-4 to TRBJ2-3; the match to TRBD2 covers 8 bases. Trimming cost V 2 bases and J 0 bases; bases outside gene matches: 5. The CDR3 contains 16 residues. Germline CDR1 reads SGHNT; CDR2 reads YYREEE (reference sequence).

This clone was counted between two and nine times. This chain joins TRBV29-1 and TRBJ1-1, with 9 bases aligning to TRBD1. The CDR3 is 12 amino acids. Germline V gives CDR1 SQVTM, CDR2 ANQGSEA. J gave up 5 bases and V 5 bases, and 3 bases lay outside the gene matches. The DNA for the CDR3 is TGCAGCGTTAACAGGGGGCATACTGAAGCTTTCTTT. Protein product: CSVNRGHTEAFF. Variable domain in full (rest from reference TRBV29-1 and TRBJ1-1): SAVISQKPSRDICQRGTSLTIQCQVDSQVTMMFWYRQQPGQSLTLIATANQGSEATYESGFVIDKFPISRPNLTFSTLTVSNMSPEDSSIYLCSVNRGHTEAFFGQGTRLTVV.

This clone turned up a few times. This chain connects TRBV6-6 to TRBJ1-5; no definite D call. Per germline, CDR1 MNHNY and CDR2 SVGAGI (reference sequence). Trimming shortened V by 5 bases and J by 0 bases, and 20 bases separated the two germline ends. This CDR3 has 18 residues. This CDR3 is CASSQRALLRDSNQPQHF. The CDR3 region has the DNA TGTGCCAGCAGTCAGCGGGCCCTTTTGAGGGATAGCAATCAGCCCCAGCATTTT.

The chain recombines TRBV25-1 with TRBJ1-1; D is unclear. V gave up 6 bases and J gave up 3 bases, with 8 bases separating them. The CDR3 has 12 residues. Germline V CDR1 and CDR2: MGHDK, SYGVNS. CDR3 in amino acids: CASRTGDTEAFF. The DNA of the CDR3 is TGTGCCAGCAGGACCGGGGACACTGAAGCTTTCTTT.

The chain carries TRBV27 and TRBJ2-3, with 8 bases lining up with TRBD2. Per germline, CDR1 MNHEY and CDR2 SMNVEV (reference sequence). V was pared by 3 bases and J by 3 bases, with 8 bases of the junction left unmatched. CDR3 size: 16 residues. The CDR3 reads CASSFWAGGQTDTQYF. CDR3 bases: TGTGCCAGCAGTTTTTGGGCGGGGGGCCAAACAGATACGCAGTATTTT.

This rearrangement joins TRBV13 to TRBJ2-7; 15 nucleotides align to TRBD2. The CDR3 length is 17 residues. The germline gives CDR1 PRHDT, CDR2 FYEKMQ (reference sequence). The V segment lost 4 bases and the J segment 1 base; nucleotides outside the gene matches: 5. DNA for the CDR3: TGTGCCAGCAGCTCCGGGACTAGCGGGGGGAAATCCTACGAGCAGTACTTC. It translates to CASSSGTSGGKSYEQYF.

The chain carries TRBV2 and TRBJ2-3; 8 nucleotides match TRBD1. V gave up 6 bases and J gave up 1 base; unmatched junction bases: 3. The CDR3 is made up of 14 amino acids. Germline CDR1 is SNHLY and CDR2 is FYNNEI. The CDR3 region is CASRTQGGTDTQYF. CDR3 nucleotide sequence: TGTGCCAGCAGGACACAGGGGGGCACAGATACGCAGTATTTT.

The rearrangement links TRBV5-1 to TRBJ2-7; possible D gene TRBD2, 5 bases. This CDR3 is built from 17 residues. The V and J ends lost 4 bases and 2 bases respectively, with 22 bases between them. Germline V CDR1 and CDR2: SGHRS, YFSETQ. In DNA, the CDR3 is TGCGCCAGCAGCCCCTTCGGGGTCAGGACCTTAGCCTACGAGCAGTACTTC. Protein product: CASSPFGVRTLAYEQYF. The variable domain in full, with the rest retrieved from reference TRBV5-1 and TRBJ2-7, is KAGVTQTPRYLIKTRGQQVTLSCSPISGHRSVSWYQQTPGQGLQFLFEYFSETQRNKGNFPGRFSGRQFSNSRSEMNVSTLELGDSALYLCASSPFGVRTLAYEQYFGPGTRLTVT.

The gene calls are TRBV12-3 or TRBV12-4 and TRBJ2-3; D might be TRBD2 (6 bases). V gave up 6 bases and J gave up 6 bases, with 13 bases separating them. The CDR3 runs 13 residues. The CDR3 spells CASSPSGEDTQYF. CDR3 bases: TGTGCCAGCAGCCCTTCGGGGGAGGATACGCAGTATTTT.

V gene TRBV6-5 combines with J gene TRBJ1-5; the D gene is possibly TRBD1 (6 bases). Germline assignment: CDR1 MNHEY and CDR2 SVGAGI. V shed 8 bases and J shed 4 bases, with 18 bases lying between them. CDR3 length equals 15 residues. The CDR3 spells CASSITGPDNQPQHF. The CDR3 nucleotides read TGTGCCAGCTCAATTACAGGGCCAGATAATCAGCCCCAGCATTTT.

This clone has just a few counts. This chain links TRBV18 with TRBJ2-3; 8 positions match TRBD2. The J segment lost 0 bases and the V segment lost 5 bases, leaving 7 bases of the junction unmatched. Germline V gives CDR1 KGHSH, CDR2 LQKENI. This CDR3 comprises 16 residues. Written as DNA, the CDR3 is TGTGCCAGCTCATCTCGGGGGGGAACTAGCACAGATACGCAGTATTTT. Amino acids: CASSSRGGTSTDTQYF.

CDR3 DNA: TGTGCCAGCAGCCGTGCTGCGGGACAGGGGGTGTATGAGCAGTTCTTC. Protein: CASSRAAGQGVYEQFF. The gene calls are TRBV5-4 and TRBJ2-1; 11 bases align to TRBD1. Germline V gives CDR1 SGHNT, CDR2 YYREEE (reference sequence). The CDR3 covers 16 residues. V trimming: 4 bases; J trimming: 8 bases; junction bases outside the gene matches: 11.

The V gene is TRBV5-5, the J gene TRBJ1-3; the match to TRBD1 covers 7 bases. Germline V gene data show CDR1 as SGHKS and CDR2 as YYEKEE (reference sequence). CDR3 length equals 20 residues. V gave up 2 bases and J gave up 2 bases; unmatched junction bases: 19. CDR3 nucleotides: TGTGCCAGCAGCTTCAGGCGGGACAGTCACCGTTTGATAACTGGAAACACCATATATTTT. Its translation is CASSFRRDSHRLITGNTIYF. The whole variable domain, filled in from reference TRBV5-5 and TRBJ1-3, reads DAGVTQSPTHLIKTRGQQVTLRCSPISGHKSVSWYQQVLGQGPQFIFQYYEKEERGRGNFPDRFSARQFPNYSSELNVNALLLGDSALYLCASSFRRDSHRLITGNTIYFGEGSWLTVV.

The chain uses TRBV24-1 and TRBJ2-1, with 7 bases that match TRBD1. This CDR3 contains 13 residues. V was pared by 4 bases and J by 9 bases, with 5 bases of the junction left unmatched. The germline CDR1 and CDR2 sequences are KGHDR and SFDVKD. The CDR3 is CATSDLTGFEQFF. The CDR3, as DNA: TGTGCCACCAGTGACCTGACAGGGTTTGAGCAGTTCTTC.

This chain connects TRBV11-2 to TRBJ2-2; weak D call: TRBD1 (5 bases). The CDR3 spans 14 residues. CDR1 is SGHAT and CDR2 is FQNNGV in the germline V gene. V lost 0 bases and J lost 5, with 7 bases in between. CDR3 in amino acids: CASSLEQVTGELFF. The CDR3 bases are TGTGCCAGCAGCTTAGAACAGGTTACCGGGGAGCTGTTTTTT.

The CDR3 sequence: CASSLSGVPNYGYTF. The CDR3, as DNA: TGTGCCAGCAGTTTATCGGGCGTACCTAACTATGGCTACACCTTC. The chain links TRBV27 to TRBJ1-2; no firm D call. Between the trimmed V and J ends, which lost 0 bases and 0 bases, there was a span of 8 bases. The CDR3 spans 15 residues. Germline V gene lookup returns CDR1 MNHEY and CDR2 SMNVEV (reference sequence).

The gene calls are TRBV4-2 and TRBJ1-6; D unresolved. The CDR3 covers 15 residues. The ends were cut back, 3 bases at V and 8 bases at J, with 14 bases in the middle. Germline V gene sequence: CDR1 LGHNA, CDR2 YNFKEQ. The CDR3 protein is CASSQIELGDSPLHF. CDR3 sequence (DNA): TGTGCCAGCAGCCAGATCGAACTCGGGGATTCACCCCTCCACTTT.

In this sample, this clone turned up once. The chain combines TRBV18 with TRBJ2-1, with D maybe TRBD2 (5 bases). Trimming removed 3 bases from V and 4 bases from J, with 10 bases in between. The CDR3 loop spans 14 amino acids. The germline CDR1 and CDR2 sequences are KGHSH and LQKENI. The CDR3: CASSPIAFYNEQFF. CDR3 nucleotides: TGTGCCAGCTCACCGATAGCGTTTTACAATGAGCAGTTCTTC.

The CDR3 region has the DNA TGTGCCAGCAGTTTTATGAGACGGGCTGAAGCTTTCTTT. It translates to CASSFMRRAEAFF. The chain couples TRBV27 to TRBJ1-1; the D is unclear. CDR1 is MNHEY, CDR2 SMNVEV, per germline (reference sequence). The CDR3 has 13 amino acids. Trimming left V 3 bases short and J 6 bases short, with 11 bases between.

This chain joins TRBV7-9 and TRBJ1-3; D may be TRBD1 (6 bases). V was pared by 5 bases and J by 0 bases, with 11 bases between. Germline V CDR1 and CDR2: SEHNR, FQNEAQ (reference sequence). The CDR3 totals 15 residues. CDR3 amino acids: CASSQTGPSGNTIYF. In DNA form, the CDR3 reads TGTGCCAGCAGCCAAACAGGGCCCTCTGGAAACACCATATATTTT.